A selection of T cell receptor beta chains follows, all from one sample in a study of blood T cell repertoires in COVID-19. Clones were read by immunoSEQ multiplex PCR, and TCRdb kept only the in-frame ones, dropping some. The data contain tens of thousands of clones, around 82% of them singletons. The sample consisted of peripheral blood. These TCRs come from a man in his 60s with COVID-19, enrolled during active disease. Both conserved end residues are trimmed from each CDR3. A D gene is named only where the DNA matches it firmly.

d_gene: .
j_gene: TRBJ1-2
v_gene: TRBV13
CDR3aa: ASSLERQGGGYT

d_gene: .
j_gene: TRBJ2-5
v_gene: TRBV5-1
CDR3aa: ASSFQGGQETQY

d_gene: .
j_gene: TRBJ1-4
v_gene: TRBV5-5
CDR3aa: ASSLASPGGAGEKLF

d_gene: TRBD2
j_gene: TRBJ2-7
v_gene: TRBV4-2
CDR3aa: ASRPTSGQYEQY

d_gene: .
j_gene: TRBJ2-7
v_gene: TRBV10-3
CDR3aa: AISGILYEQY

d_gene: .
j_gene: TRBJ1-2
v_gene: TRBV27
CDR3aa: ASTALLGGGYGYT

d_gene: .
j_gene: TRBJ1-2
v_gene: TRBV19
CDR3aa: ASSDLDVRNYGYT

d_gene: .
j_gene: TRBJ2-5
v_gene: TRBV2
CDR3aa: ASSEWGLETQY

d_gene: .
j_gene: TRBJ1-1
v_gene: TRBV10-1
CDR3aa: ASSEFMGAGTEAF

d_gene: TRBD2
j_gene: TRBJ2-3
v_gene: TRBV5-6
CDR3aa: ASSHTSGGTDTQY

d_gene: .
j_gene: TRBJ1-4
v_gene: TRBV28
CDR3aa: ASSRGGGTNEKLF

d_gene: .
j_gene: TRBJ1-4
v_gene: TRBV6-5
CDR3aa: ASSYSLAPTNEKLF

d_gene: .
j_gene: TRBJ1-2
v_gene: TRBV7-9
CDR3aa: ASSPDGSGYT

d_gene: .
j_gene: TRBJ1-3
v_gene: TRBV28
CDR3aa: ASRLRMEGNTIY

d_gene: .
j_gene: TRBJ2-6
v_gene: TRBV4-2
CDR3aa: ASSQASGANVLT

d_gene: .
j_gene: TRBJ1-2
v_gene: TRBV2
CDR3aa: ASSPPVYGYT

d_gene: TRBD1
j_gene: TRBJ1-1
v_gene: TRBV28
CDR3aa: ASSPGQGIAF

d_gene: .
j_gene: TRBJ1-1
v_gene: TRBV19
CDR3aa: ASSYRPNTEAF

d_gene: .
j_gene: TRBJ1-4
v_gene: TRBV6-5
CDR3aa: ASTPGGPNEKLF

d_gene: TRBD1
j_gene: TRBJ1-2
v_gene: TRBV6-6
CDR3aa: ASSTGTANYGYT

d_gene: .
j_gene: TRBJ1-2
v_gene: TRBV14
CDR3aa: ASSLRDMNYGYT

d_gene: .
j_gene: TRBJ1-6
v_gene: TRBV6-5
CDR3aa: ASSFRTRDSPLH

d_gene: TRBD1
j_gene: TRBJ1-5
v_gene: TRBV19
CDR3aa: ASSIPGTGNQPQH

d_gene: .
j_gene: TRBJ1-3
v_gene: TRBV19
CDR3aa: ASSIDQGSSGNTIY

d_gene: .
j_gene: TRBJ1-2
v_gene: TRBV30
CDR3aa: AWSASATRGGYT

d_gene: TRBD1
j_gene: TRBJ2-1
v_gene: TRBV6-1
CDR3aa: ASSERTGIYNEQF

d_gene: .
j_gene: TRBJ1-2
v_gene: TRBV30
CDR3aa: AWSYDRRNYGYT